This TCR beta chain emerged from a study of cytomegalovirus exposure and HLA in healthy donors. Study findings and constraints: Among TCR beta chains of equal frequency, HLA-associated ones were more clonally expanded in a later analysis.

The PCR used 60 Vbeta and 13 Jbeta primers. TCRdb keeps only in-frame clones here, not all; method: immunoSEQ multiplex PCR. The data include 200,000 to 250,000 clones; the top ten clones carry around 0.95%. In the case of this clone: Its target is not known.

The CDR3 has 15 residues. V lost 0 bases to trimming and J lost 2 bases, with 10 bases between them. Germline V CDR1 and CDR2: LGHNA, YSLEER. This sequence was found in a woman aged 25-40 years in good health and CMV-seropositive. The specimen was PBMCs. The rearrangement uses TRBV4-3 and TRBJ1-2; no clear D. CDR3 residues: CASSQEDFTNYGYTF. As DNA, the CDR3 is TGCGCCAGCAGCCAAGAAGACTTTACCAACTATGGCTACACCTTC.